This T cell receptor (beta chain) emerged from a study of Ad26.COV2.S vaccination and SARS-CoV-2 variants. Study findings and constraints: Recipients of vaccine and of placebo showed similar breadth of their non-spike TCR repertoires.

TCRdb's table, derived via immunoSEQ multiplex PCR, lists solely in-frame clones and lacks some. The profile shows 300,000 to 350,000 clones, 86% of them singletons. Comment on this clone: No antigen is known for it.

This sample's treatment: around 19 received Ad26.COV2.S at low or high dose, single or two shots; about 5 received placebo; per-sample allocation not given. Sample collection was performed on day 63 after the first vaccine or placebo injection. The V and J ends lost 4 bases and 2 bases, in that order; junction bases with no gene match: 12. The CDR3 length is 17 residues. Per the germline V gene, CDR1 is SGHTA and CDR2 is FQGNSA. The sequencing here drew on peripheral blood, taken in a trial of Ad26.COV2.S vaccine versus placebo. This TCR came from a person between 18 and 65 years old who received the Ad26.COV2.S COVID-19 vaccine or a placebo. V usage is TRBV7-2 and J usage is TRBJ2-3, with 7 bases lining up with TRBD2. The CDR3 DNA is TGTGCCAGCAGCTCCAGGGTATGGCGGGGGAACACAGATACGCAGTATTTT. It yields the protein CASSSRVWRGNTDTQYF.